These T cell receptor beta chains were read from a single sample in a study of post-analysis software for immune sequencing data. TCRdb itself ran the PCR reads through MiXCR, one entry per CDR3 protein. The sample includes 350,000 to 450,000 distinct CDR3 sequences, roughly 40% of them seen just once. The sequenced sample was blood. These receptors originate from a girl aged 2 to 9 with multiple sclerosis. CDR3s include the opening cysteine and the closing phenylalanine or tryptophan. Fields, in order: CDR3 protein, CDR3 DNA, D gene, clone size, CDR3 length, V gene, J gene. A D gene is named only where the DNA matches it firmly. Rows give clone size only sometimes, using once, few, many, or a class for an expanded clone.

CDR3 protein: CASSPPGLANYEQYF
CDR3 DNA: TGTGCCAGCTCACCGCCGGGACTAGCTAACTACGAGCAGTACTTC
D gene: TRBD2
clone size: NA
CDR3 length: 15
V gene: TRBV18
J gene: TRBJ2-7

CDR3 protein: CSAPTGTDYGYTF
CDR3 DNA: TGCAGCGCCCCCACCGGAACCGACTATGGCTACACCTTC
D gene: NA
clone size: few
CDR3 length: 13
V gene: TRBV29-1
J gene: TRBJ1-2

CDR3 protein: CASSFGTLTYGYTF
CDR3 DNA: TGTGCCAGCAGTTTCGGGACACTTACCTATGGCTACACCTTC
D gene: NA
clone size: few
CDR3 length: 14
V gene: TRBV12-3/TRBV12-4
J gene: TRBJ1-2

CDR3 protein: CASSVGLQVGRDPPYEQYF
CDR3 DNA: TGTGCCAGCAGCGTAGGCCTTCAAGTGGGTAGAGACCCACCCTACGAGCAGTACTTC
D gene: NA
clone size: NA
CDR3 length: 19
V gene: TRBV9
J gene: TRBJ2-7

CDR3 protein: CASIENLAGGADTQYF
CDR3 DNA: TGTGCCAGCATCGAGAACCTAGCGGGAGGCGCAGATACGCAGTATTTT
D gene: TRBD2
clone size: NA
CDR3 length: 16
V gene: TRBV12-3/TRBV12-4
J gene: TRBJ2-3

CDR3 protein: CASSSGGGYTF
CDR3 DNA: TGTGCCAGCAGCTCAGGGGGCGGCTACACCTTC
D gene: TRBD1
clone size: few
CDR3 length: 11
V gene: TRBV28
J gene: TRBJ1-2

CDR3 protein: CASSLDHGGRLEQYF
CDR3 DNA: TGCGCCAGCAGTCTAGATCATGGGGGTCGACTAGAGCAGTACTTC
D gene: NA
clone size: NA
CDR3 length: 15
V gene: TRBV5-1
J gene: TRBJ2-7

CDR3 protein: CASSYERGVSYNEQFF
CDR3 DNA: TGTGCCAGCAGTTACGAGAGAGGGGTCTCCTACAATGAGCAGTTCTTC
D gene: NA
clone size: NA
CDR3 length: 16
V gene: TRBV7-2
J gene: TRBJ2-1

CDR3 protein: CSAEGHGREKLFF
CDR3 DNA: TGCAGTGCAGAAGGACATGGGCGTGAAAAACTGTTTTTT
D gene: NA
clone size: NA
CDR3 length: 13
V gene: TRBV20-1
J gene: TRBJ1-4

CDR3 protein: CASSLWEAYEQYF
CDR3 DNA: TGTGCCAGCAGTTTATGGGAGGCCTACGAGCAGTACTTC
D gene: NA
clone size: NA
CDR3 length: 13
V gene: TRBV12-3/TRBV12-4
J gene: TRBJ2-7

CDR3 protein: CASSQVGPPFKNIQYF
CDR3 DNA: TGCGCCAGCAGCCAAGTGGGCCCGCCGTTTAAAAACATTCAGTACTTC
D gene: NA
clone size: NA
CDR3 length: 16
V gene: TRBV4-3
J gene: TRBJ2-4

CDR3 protein: CASSHGSRVANGYTF
CDR3 DNA: TGTGCCAGCAGCCACGGGAGCAGGGTAGCCAATGGCTACACCTTC
D gene: NA
clone size: NA
CDR3 length: 15
V gene: TRBV7-8
J gene: TRBJ1-2

CDR3 protein: CASSFEGGYSYNEQFF
CDR3 DNA: TGTGCCAGCAGTTTTGAGGGAGGGTACTCCTACAATGAGCAGTTCTTC
D gene: TRBD2
clone size: NA
CDR3 length: 16
V gene: TRBV12-3/TRBV12-4
J gene: TRBJ2-1

CDR3 protein: CASSQAGSYEQYF
CDR3 DNA: TGTGCCAGCAGCCAGGCAGGTTCCTACGAGCAGTACTTC
D gene: NA
clone size: few
CDR3 length: 13
V gene: TRBV16
J gene: TRBJ2-7

CDR3 protein: CASSSSLQETQYF
CDR3 DNA: TGTGCCAGCAGTAGCAGCCTCCAAGAGACCCAGTACTTC
D gene: NA
clone size: NA
CDR3 length: 13
V gene: TRBV27
J gene: TRBJ2-5

CDR3 protein: CASSQTRGYGYTF
CDR3 DNA: TGTGCCAGCAGCCAAACCCGTGGGTATGGCTACACCTTC
D gene: NA
clone size: NA
CDR3 length: 13
V gene: TRBV14
J gene: TRBJ1-2

CDR3 protein: CASSSGKSQAYEQYF
CDR3 DNA: TGTGCCAGCAGTTCGGGTAAAAGTCAAGCCTACGAGCAGTACTTC
D gene: NA
clone size: NA
CDR3 length: 15
V gene: TRBV12-3/TRBV12-4
J gene: TRBJ2-7

CDR3 protein: CASSEGPWQFAFF
CDR3 DNA: TGTGCCAGCAGTGAGGGACCGTGGCAATTTGCTTTCTTT
D gene: NA
clone size: once
CDR3 length: 13
V gene: TRBV25-1
J gene: TRBJ1-1

CDR3 protein: CATSRGGTSYNEQFF
CDR3 DNA: TGTGCCACCAGCAGAGGCGGAACCTCCTACAATGAGCAGTTCTTC
D gene: NA
clone size: NA
CDR3 length: 15
V gene: TRBV15
J gene: TRBJ2-1

CDR3 protein: CASSRTAGSTDTQYF
CDR3 DNA: TGTGCCAGCTCGCGGACAGCGGGGAGCACAGATACGCAGTATTTT
D gene: NA
clone size: NA
CDR3 length: 15
V gene: TRBV18
J gene: TRBJ2-3

CDR3 protein: CASSPGTGFHEQYF
CDR3 DNA: TGTGCCAGCAGCCCCGGGACAGGCTTCCACGAGCAGTACTTC
D gene: TRBD1
clone size: NA
CDR3 length: 14
V gene: TRBV7-3
J gene: TRBJ2-7

CDR3 protein: CASSYAGSENTEAFF
CDR3 DNA: TGTGCCAGCAGTTACGCAGGGAGTGAGAACACTGAAGCTTTCTTT
D gene: NA
clone size: few
CDR3 length: 15
V gene: TRBV6-2/TRBV6-3
J gene: TRBJ1-1

CDR3 protein: CASRPPTGSGANVLTF
CDR3 DNA: TGTGCCAGCAGACCCCCGACAGGGTCTGGGGCCAACGTCCTGACTTTC
D gene: TRBD1
clone size: few
CDR3 length: 16
V gene: TRBV27
J gene: TRBJ2-6

CDR3 protein: CSVSGSSGQETQYF
CDR3 DNA: TGCAGCGTTAGCGGGAGTAGCGGCCAAGAGACCCAGTACTTC
D gene: TRBD2
clone size: NA
CDR3 length: 14
V gene: TRBV29-1
J gene: TRBJ2-5

CDR3 protein: CASRTSSYRAFYGYTF
CDR3 DNA: TGTGCCAGCAGGACCTCTTCTTACAGGGCATTCTATGGCTACACCTTC
D gene: NA
clone size: few
CDR3 length: 16
V gene: TRBV6-1
J gene: TRBJ1-2

CDR3 protein: CASRGVGAYNEQFF
CDR3 DNA: TGTGCCAGCAGAGGTGTAGGGGCGTACAATGAGCAGTTCTTC
D gene: NA
clone size: NA
CDR3 length: 14
V gene: TRBV7-9
J gene: TRBJ2-1

CDR3 protein: CASSLGGTSPLHF
CDR3 DNA: TGTGCCAGCAGTTTAGGCGGGACCTCACCCCTCCACTTT
D gene: NA
clone size: NA
CDR3 length: 13
V gene: TRBV12-3/TRBV12-4
J gene: TRBJ1-6

CDR3 protein: CASSLYRDRGYNEQYF
CDR3 DNA: TGTGCCAGCAGCTTGTACCGGGACAGGGGCTACAATGAGCAGTACTTC
D gene: TRBD1
clone size: NA
CDR3 length: 16
V gene: TRBV5-5
J gene: TRBJ2-7

CDR3 protein: CSVVFPDSSSTDTQYF
CDR3 DNA: TGCAGCGTTGTGTTTCCCGACAGTTCTAGCACAGATACGCAGTATTTT
D gene: NA
clone size: NA
CDR3 length: 16
V gene: TRBV29-1
J gene: TRBJ2-3

CDR3 protein: CASLGLAGGKLYNEQFF
CDR3 DNA: TGTGCCAGCTTGGGACTAGCGGGGGGGAAACTTTACAATGAGCAGTTCTTC
D gene: TRBD2
clone size: NA
CDR3 length: 17
V gene: TRBV6-1
J gene: TRBJ2-1

CDR3 protein: CASSYSVNQPQHF
CDR3 DNA: TGTGCCAGCAGTTACTCCGTCAATCAGCCCCAGCATTTT
D gene: NA
clone size: few
CDR3 length: 13
V gene: TRBV6-5
J gene: TRBJ1-5

CDR3 protein: CASSRTPGVSTDTQYF
CDR3 DNA: TGTGCCAGCAGCCGAACGCCAGGGGTTAGCACAGATACGCAGTATTTT
D gene: NA
clone size: NA
CDR3 length: 16
V gene: TRBV3-1
J gene: TRBJ2-3

CDR3 protein: CASSYSGTGVNEKLFF
CDR3 DNA: TGTGCCAGCAGTTACTCGGGGACAGGGGTTAATGAAAAACTGTTTTTT
D gene: TRBD1
clone size: few
CDR3 length: 16
V gene: TRBV6-5
J gene: TRBJ1-4

CDR3 protein: CSARTGTGGYEQYF
CDR3 DNA: TGCAGTGCTAGGACCGGGACAGGGGGTTACGAGCAGTACTTC
D gene: TRBD1
clone size: NA
CDR3 length: 14
V gene: TRBV20-1
J gene: TRBJ2-7

CDR3 protein: CSARPRGMLGEQYF
CDR3 DNA: TGCAGTGCCAGACCTCGGGGGATGCTGGGGGAGCAGTACTTC
D gene: NA
clone size: few
CDR3 length: 14
V gene: TRBV20-1
J gene: TRBJ2-7

CDR3 protein: CTSSFSETQYF
CDR3 DNA: TGTACCAGCAGTTTTAGTGAGACCCAGTACTTC
D gene: NA
clone size: NA
CDR3 length: 11
V gene: TRBV12-3/TRBV12-4
J gene: TRBJ2-5

CDR3 protein: CASSSPGGGQPQHF
CDR3 DNA: TGTGCCAGCAGCTCGCCAGGGGGCGGACAGCCCCAGCATTTT
D gene: TRBD1
clone size: few
CDR3 length: 14
V gene: TRBV7-2
J gene: TRBJ1-5

CDR3 protein: CASRPWTGGFANTGELFF
CDR3 DNA: TGTGCCAGCAGACCATGGACAGGGGGCTTCGCGAACACCGGGGAGCTGTTTTTT
D gene: TRBD1
clone size: few
CDR3 length: 18
V gene: TRBV12-3/TRBV12-4
J gene: TRBJ2-2

CDR3 protein: CASSFTVDQPQHF
CDR3 DNA: TGTGCCAGCAGCTTCACAGTAGATCAGCCCCAGCATTTT
D gene: NA
clone size: once
CDR3 length: 13
V gene: TRBV11-3
J gene: TRBJ1-5

CDR3 protein: CATRTGRYEQYF
CDR3 DNA: TGTGCCACGCGGACGGGGCGCTACGAGCAGTACTTC
D gene: NA
clone size: NA
CDR3 length: 12
V gene: TRBV6-6
J gene: TRBJ2-7

CDR3 protein: CASSLAGLGGYTF
CDR3 DNA: TGCGCCAGCAGCTTGGCAGGGCTGGGTGGCTACACCTTC
D gene: NA
clone size: NA
CDR3 length: 13
V gene: TRBV5-1
J gene: TRBJ1-2

CDR3 protein: CASSSRVGQETQYF
CDR3 DNA: TGCGCCAGCAGCTCAAGGGTGGGCCAAGAGACCCAGTACTTC
D gene: NA
clone size: few
CDR3 length: 14
V gene: TRBV5-1
J gene: TRBJ2-5

CDR3 protein: CSASSGTGTDTQYF
CDR3 DNA: TGCAGTGCTTCTAGCGGGACAGGCACAGATACGCAGTATTTT
D gene: TRBD2
clone size: few
CDR3 length: 14
V gene: TRBV20-1
J gene: TRBJ2-3

CDR3 protein: CASSSRRESTDTQYF
CDR3 DNA: TGTGCCAGCAGCTCAAGGAGGGAGAGCACAGATACGCAGTATTTT
D gene: NA
clone size: NA
CDR3 length: 15
V gene: TRBV5-4
J gene: TRBJ2-3

CDR3 protein: CASSSAGRWETQYF
CDR3 DNA: TGTGCCAGCAGTTCTGCAGGGAGGTGGGAGACCCAGTACTTC
D gene: NA
clone size: NA
CDR3 length: 14
V gene: TRBV7-6
J gene: TRBJ2-5